What follows are 21 T cell receptor beta chains derived from one specimen sequenced in a study of PD-1 blockade in classical Hodgkin lymphoma. Every single patient, without exception, relapsed after autologous stem cell transplantation, and brentuximab vedotin exposure varied. Measured with immunoSEQ multiplex PCR; TCRdb has only the in-frame clones, and not every one. The top ten hold under 8% of the sample, which has 95,000 to 100,000 clones, 75% to 90% seen once. Sample: peripheral blood mononuclear cells (PBMCs), taken before the second cycle of nivolumab. All receptors derive from a human donor with classical Hodgkin lymphoma.

Only one count was recorded for this clone. The chain recombines TRBV18 with TRBJ1-2; D call uncertain. Trimming stripped 7 bases from V and 4 bases from J, with 16 bases between. The germline V gene encodes CDR1 KGHSH and CDR2 LQKENI. The CDR3 runs to 14 residues. CDR3 sequence (DNA): TGTGCCAGCTTCACCTCAGGACTGCTCTATGGCTACACCTTC. Its translation is CASFTSGLLYGYTF.

The chain has TRBV4-1 and TRBJ1-2, with D unclear. Germline V lookup: CDR1 MGHRA, CDR2 YSYEKL. The CDR3 is 14 amino acids. Trimming removed 4 bases at V and 4 bases at J, with 13 bases between. CDR3 sequence reads: CASSPEQTGYGYTF. The CDR3 nucleotides read TGCGCCAGCAGCCCCGAACAGACGGGCTATGGCTACACCTTC.

CDR3 sequence (DNA): TGTGCCAGCAGCCCACGAAGGGCCGGTCAAGAGACCCAGTACTTC. Translated, it gives CASSPRRAGQETQYF. The chain couples TRBV7-2 to TRBJ2-5; no definite D call. Germline V gene lookup returns CDR1 SGHTA and CDR2 FQGNSA. V dropped 5 bases and J dropped 2 bases, with 15 bases sitting between them. This CDR3 has 15 amino acids.

V usage is TRBV7-9 and J usage is TRBJ2-5, with D uncertain. V shed 1 base and J shed 2 bases, with 8 bases lying between them. The CDR3 runs 14 residues. Germline-derived CDR1 and CDR2 are SEHNR and FQNEAQ (reference sequence). Written as DNA, the CDR3 is TGTGCCAGCAGCTTAGGGACCGATCAAGAGACCCAGTACTTC. It specifies CASSLGTDQETQYF.

This clone was picked up a small number of times. The chain couples TRBV15 to TRBJ2-2; 10 bases match TRBD1. Trimming at V came to 3 bases and at J to 6 bases, leaving 10 bases not matched to a gene. This CDR3 has 17 residues. From germline, CDR1 is LNHNV and CDR2 YYDKDF (reference sequence). This CDR3 reads CATSSPITGTGAGELFF. In nucleotides, the CDR3 is TGTGCCACCAGCAGTCCCATAACCGGGACAGGGGCCGGGGAGCTGTTTTTT.

V gene TRBV5-5 combines with J gene TRBJ2-7; TRBD1 is a possible D gene (5 bases). The CDR3 sequence is 15 residues long. Germline values: CDR1 SGHKS, CDR2 YYEKEE (reference sequence). V lost 4 bases to trimming and J lost 3 bases, with 17 bases between them. The CDR3 nucleotides read TGTGCCAGCAGCCCTGCCTTAGGGGCAGTCTACGAGCAGTACTTC. As protein: CASSPALGAVYEQYF.

V is TRBV5-1 and J is TRBJ2-5; unclear D gene. The germline V and J ends were trimmed by 0 bases and 3 bases, with 9 bases remaining between them. Germline V gives CDR1 SGHRS, CDR2 YFSETQ. The CDR3 is made up of 14 amino acids. CDR3: CASSLVLGKETQYF. DNA for the CDR3: TGCGCCAGCAGCTTGGTGTTGGGGAAAGAGACCCAGTACTTC.

The rearrangement links TRBV27 to TRBJ2-7; no reliable D call. Looked up from germline, CDR1 is MNHEY and CDR2 is SMNVEV (reference sequence). The CDR3 runs 12 residues. V gave up 6 bases and J gave up 3 bases, with 9 bases separating them. This CDR3 is CASRTEYYEQYF. The CDR3 DNA reads as TGTGCCAGCAGAACAGAATACTACGAGCAGTACTTC.

V gene TRBV29-1 combines with J gene TRBJ1-1; D remains ambiguous. V lost 4 bases to trimming and J lost 3 bases, with 6 bases between them. This CDR3 has 11 residues. The germline gives CDR1 SQVTM, CDR2 ANQGSEA. Here the CDR3 reads CSVALDTEAFF. DNA of the CDR3: TGCAGCGTTGCCCTAGACACTGAAGCTTTCTTT.

This sequence joins TRBV2 and TRBJ1-2; possibly TRBD1 for D (5 bases). The V end was cut by 1 base, the J end by 0 bases, with 15 bases between. The CDR3 runs 17 residues. The germline V gene encodes CDR1 SNHLY and CDR2 FYNNEI. The CDR3, as DNA: TGTGCCAGCAGTGAAGTTTCGGAGGGACCAACTAACTATGGCTACACCTTC. Amino acids: CASSEVSEGPTNYGYTF. The whole variable domain, filled in from reference TRBV2 and TRBJ1-2, reads EPEVTQTPSHQVTQMGQEVILRCVPISNHLYFYWYRQILGQKVEFLVSFYNNEISEKSEIFDDQFSVERPDGSNFTLKIRSTKLEDSAMYFCASSEVSEGPTNYGYTFGSGTRLTVV.

This chain uses TRBV28 with TRBJ1-1; TRBD1 is a possible D gene (6 bases). V lost 8 bases and J lost 10, with 26 bases in between. Germline values: CDR1 MDHEN, CDR2 SYDVKM. The CDR3 spans 15 residues. The CDR3 DNA follows: TGTGCCAGCCCACCCAGAGGGGACAATCGTCCTGGAGCTTTCTTT. This codes for CASPPRGDNRPGAFF. Supplemented by reference TRBV28 and TRBJ1-1, the full variable domain reads DVKVTQSSRYLVKRTGEKVFLECVQDMDHENMFWYRQDPGLGLRLIYFSYDVKMKEKGDIPEGYSVSREKKERFSLILESASTNQTSMYLCASPPRGDNRPGAFFGQGTRLTVV.

The V and J genes are TRBV11-2 and TRBJ2-4, with 10 bases matching TRBD2. Losses at the gene ends were 1 base for V and 7 bases for J; bases not matched to a gene: 16. Per germline, CDR1 SGHAT and CDR2 FQNNGV. This CDR3 is built from 19 residues. CDR3 loop: CASSLVVGLAFLPTNIQYF. The CDR3 DNA is TGTGCCAGCAGCTTAGTCGTGGGACTAGCGTTTCTCCCCACCAACATTCAGTACTTC.

V gene TRBV4-3 combines with J gene TRBJ2-6; D is undetermined. The CDR3 spans 17 residues. V was cut by 0 bases and J by 4 bases, with 13 bases left in between. The germline V gene has CDR1 LGHNA and CDR2 YSLEER. In DNA form, the CDR3 reads TGCGCCAGCAGCCAAGATCTCGCAGTTATAGGGGCCAACGTCCTGACTTTC. Protein product: CASSQDLAVIGANVLTF.

The rearrangement links TRBV5-1 to TRBJ1-2, with TRBD1 matching over 8 bases. The V gene's germline CDR1 is SGHRS and CDR2 YFSETQ. The CDR3 contains 14 residues. Trimming took 2 bases from V and 8 from J; bases not matched to a gene: 8. The CDR3 is CASSLVQGAGGYTF. CDR3 coding DNA: TGCGCCAGCAGCTTAGTCCAGGGGGCTGGGGGCTACACCTTC.

V and J are TRBV5-6 and TRBJ1-1; no firm D call. This CDR3 has 15 residues. The V gene's germline CDR1 is SGHDT and CDR2 YYEEEE. Trimming cost V 0 bases and J 6 bases, with 15 bases left between them. The CDR3 DNA is TGTGCCAGCAGCTTGGCCTTGGCGGGGAGCGCTGAAGCTTTCTTT. Amino acids: CASSLALAGSAEAFF. The full variable domain, with the rest looked up from reference TRBV5-6 and TRBJ1-1, is DAGVTQSPTHLIKTRGQQVTLRCSPKSGHDTVSWYQQALGQGPQFIFQYYEEEERQRGNFPDRFSGHQFPNYSSELNVNALLLGDSALYLCASSLALAGSAEAFFGQGTRLTVV.

The gene calls are TRBV27 and TRBJ2-3, with D possibly matching TRBD1 (6 bases). The V gene lost 2 bases and the J gene lost 1 base, with 13 bases spanning the gap. Germline V gene data show CDR1 as MNHEY and CDR2 as SMNVEV (reference sequence). The CDR3 extends over 16 amino acids. The CDR3 nucleotides are TGTGCCAGCAGTTTAAACCCAGACAGGCGCACAGATACGCAGTATTTT. It codes for CASSLNPDRRTDTQYF.

The rearrangement joins TRBV7-9 to TRBJ1-2; no clear D gene. Trimming removed 1 base at V and 4 bases at J, with 7 bases between. Germline assignment: CDR1 SEHNR and CDR2 FQNEAQ (reference sequence). The CDR3 runs 13 residues. This CDR3 is CASSLGEFYGYTF. As DNA, the CDR3 is TGTGCCAGCAGCTTAGGAGAGTTCTATGGCTACACCTTC. Variable domain in full (rest from reference TRBV7-9 and TRBJ1-2): DTGVSQNPRHKITKRGQNVTFRCDPISEHNRLYWYRQTLGQGPEFLTYFQNEAQLEKSRLLSDRFSAERPKGSFSTLEIQRTEQGDSAMYLCASSLGEFYGYTFGSGTRLTVV.

CDR3 nucleotides: TGTGCCAGCAGCTTAGTGAGGTTGGCAGGGAGGTTGAGGGAGCAGTACTTC. Translated, it gives CASSLVRLAGRLREQYF. The V gene is TRBV7-8, the J gene TRBJ2-7, with a weak D call TRBD2 (6 bases). Per germline, CDR1 SGHVS and CDR2 FQNEAQ. The CDR3 is 17 residues long. Trimming removed 1 base at V and 7 bases at J, with 23 bases between.

The chain recombines TRBV5-1 with TRBJ2-5; TRBD1 matches 7 bases. CDR3 length equals 15 residues. The ends lost 3 bases at V and 4 bases at J; junction bases unmatched: 9. Germline values: CDR1 SGHRS, CDR2 YFSETQ. The CDR3 DNA follows: TGCGCCAGCAGCTCATCAGGGGGTCTGAGAGAGACCCAGTACTTC. Amino acids: CASSSSGGLRETQYF.

The gene calls are TRBV25-1 and TRBJ1-4; possible D gene TRBD1, 6 bases. Per the germline V gene, CDR1 is MGHDK and CDR2 is SYGVNS. The CDR3 totals 13 residues. The V and J ends lost 6 bases and 7 bases respectively, with 12 bases between them. CDR3 loop: CASRGGETEKLFF. The CDR3 DNA reads TGTGCCAGCAGGGGGGGCGAGACTGAAAAACTGTTTTTT. Full variable domain (remainder filled in from reference TRBV25-1 and TRBJ1-4): EADIYQTPRYLVIGTGKKITLECSQTMGHDKMYWYQQDPGMELHLIHYSYGVNSTEKGDLSSESTVSRIRTEHFPLTLESARPSHTSQYLCASRGGETEKLFFGSGTQLSVL.

CDR3 nucleotide sequence: TGTGCCTGGAGTGTACGGACAGGAGAAGCTTTCTTT. Translation gives CAWSVRTGEAFF. The chain uses TRBV30 and TRBJ1-1; 7 nucleotides agree with TRBD1. The CDR3 loop spans 12 amino acids. Looked up from germline, CDR1 is GTSNPN and CDR2 is SVGIG (reference sequence). Trimming cost V 0 bases and J 8 bases; bases outside gene matches: 3.